The rows below give T cell receptor beta chains drawn from one sample of a study of blood T cell repertoires in COVID-19. The repertoire was sequenced with immunoSEQ multiplex PCR; TCRdb's copy has only in-frame clones and lacks some. The sample consists of fewer than 200,000 clones, around 87% of them appearing once. Material for sequencing was peripheral blood. These receptors all stem from a woman aged 70-85 years with COVID-19, enrolled during active disease. The CDR3 runs from the conserved cysteine through the conserved F or W. The order of the fields is CDR3 length, V gene, clone size, D gene, J gene, CDR3 DNA, CDR3 protein. The D gene is left open where the match is weak. Some rows have no size entry. The others give once, few or many, or a class for an expanded clone.

14	TRBV5-1	once	-	TRBJ2-1	TGCGCCAGCAGCTTAAACAGCCCAGACAATGAGCAGTTCTTC	CASSLNSPDNEQFF
11	TRBV30	once	TRBD2	TRBJ2-4	TGTGCCTGGAGCCGCGGGGGGGTTTTGTACTTC	CAWSRGGVLYF
13	TRBV12-3/TRBV12-4	-	-	TRBJ1-2	TGTGCCAGCAGTTTCGAGGGTAACTATGGCTACACCTTC	CASSFEGNYGYTF
13	TRBV7-9	once	-	TRBJ1-1	TGTGCCAGCAGCTTCGGGGGGCAGACTGAAGCTTTCTTT	CASSFGGQTEAFF
14	TRBV2	-	TRBD1	TRBJ1-1	TGTGCCAGCCGAACAGGGGGTCTGAACACTGAAGCTTTCTTT	CASRTGGLNTEAFF
14	TRBV9	-	TRBD2	TRBJ2-1	TGTGCCAGCAGACCCGGGACTAGCTATAATGAGCAGTTCTTC	CASRPGTSYNEQFF
17	TRBV4-1	-	-	TRBJ1-2	TGCGCCAGCAGCCAGGGTACCCTTGACAGGCGGTGGGATGGCTACACCTTC	CASSQGTLDRRWDGYTF
14	TRBV30	once	-	TRBJ1-4	TGTGCCTGGAGTTGGGGGGCAACTAATGAAAAACTGTTTTTT	CAWSWGATNEKLFF
15	TRBV14	-	-	TRBJ1-2	TGTGCCAGCAGCCAAGATTTTCAGGGCCACTATGGCTACACCTTC	CASSQDFQGHYGYTF
14	TRBV7-9	-	-	TRBJ2-7	TGTGCCAGCAGCTTTGGCGGGGAAGCCTACGAGCAGTACTTC	CASSFGGEAYEQYF
15	TRBV27	-	TRBD2	TRBJ2-3	TGTGCCAGCAGTTTAGGGGCGGGAGGCACAGATACGCAGTATTTT	CASSLGAGGTDTQYF
16	TRBV11-1	-	TRBD2	TRBJ2-1	TGTGCCAGCAGCACCCGACTAGCGGCCTCCTACAATGAGCAGTTCTTC	CASSTRLAASYNEQFF
14	TRBV7-2	-	-	TRBJ1-1	TGTGCCAGCATCCGGAGGGGGGGCAGGTCTGAAGCTTTCTTT	CASIRRGGRSEAFF
16	TRBV5-5	-	TRBD1	TRBJ1-1	TGTGCCAGCACCTCAAACCCCGACAGGGGGCTGGGTGAAGCTTTCTTT	CASTSNPDRGLGEAFF
13	TRBV6-5	-	-	TRBJ2-7	TGTGCCAGCAGCCGCTCGGGGACCTACGAGCAGTACTTC	CASSRSGTYEQYF